This T cell receptor beta chain derives from a study of shared clonotypes between healthy human individuals. The data were produced by immunoSEQ multiplex PCR, yet TCRdb's version contains in-frame clones alone and is incomplete. The sample consists of around 2.5 million clones, 93% of them appearing once. J gave up 1 base and V 6 bases, and 13 bases lay outside the gene matches. CDR3 length: 16 residues. In germline, CDR1 is SQVTM, CDR2 ANQGSEA. Sample: naive CD4+ T cells from PBMCs. The subset here: CD45RA+ positively selected. The sequence came from a man aged 18-30 years in good health. Some clones in this sample may be carry-over from other donors' samples. This chain joins TRBV29-1 and TRBJ2-7, with 9 bases that match TRBD1. The CDR3 is CSVRGMGQGPSYEQYF. CDR3 DNA sequence: TGCAGCGTCCGAGGAATGGGACAGGGCCCATCCTACGAGCAGTACTTC.